The 32 T cell receptor beta chains given below trace back to one sample, sequenced in a study of CD8 T cells in Susac syndrome. When the RNA was reverse transcribed, random hexamers were used with an input of about 0.5 to 1 ug. MiXCR was run by TCRdb on the immunoSEQ multiplex PCR reads, yielding one entry per CDR3 protein. The sample carries about 100,000 distinct CDR3 sequences, 95% recorded once. The sample was CD8+ T cells from PBMCs. The origin of the receptors is a human donor with Susac syndrome.

This chain joins TRBV4-1 and TRBJ1-2; a weak D match, TRBD1 (6 bases). Germline assignment: CDR1 MGHRA and CDR2 YSYEKL. CDR3 length: 13 amino acids. V lost 3 bases and J lost 4, with 9 bases in between. CDR3 loop: CASSHQDSYGYTF. The CDR3 DNA sequence: TGCGCCAGCAGCCACCAGGACAGCTATGGCTACACCTTC.

The V call is TRBV5-8, the J call TRBJ1-1; 7 bases map to TRBD1. This CDR3 contains 14 residues. V lost 4 bases to trimming and J lost 1 base; unmatched junction nucleotides: 4. CDR1 is SGHTS and CDR2 is YDEGEE in the germline V gene. CDR3 in DNA: TGTGCCAGCAGCCCTGACAGGGCGAACACTGAAGCTTTCTTT. This gives the protein CASSPDRANTEAFF.

This rearrangement joins TRBV25-1 to TRBJ2-3, with 8 bases aligning to TRBD2. V was pared by 1 base and J by 8 bases, with 8 bases of the junction left unmatched. The CDR3 consists of 15 residues. Germline-derived CDR1 and CDR2 are MGHDK and SYGVNS. The CDR3 here is CASSEWGLETPTQYF. The DNA for the CDR3 is TGTGCCAGCAGTGAATGGGGACTAGAGACTCCTACGCAGTATTTT. The complete variable domain, with remaining parts taken from reference TRBV25-1 and TRBJ2-3, reads EADIYQTPRYLVIGTGKKITLECSQTMGHDKMYWYQQDPGMELHLIHYSYGVNSTEKGDLSSESTVSRIRTEHFPLTLESARPSHTSQYLCASSEWGLETPTQYFGPGTRLTVL.

The chain couples TRBV29-1 to TRBJ1-1; no clear D gene. Germline V lookup: CDR1 SQVTM, CDR2 ANQGSEA. This CDR3 has 14 amino acids. V was pared by 2 bases and J by 5 bases, with 15 bases between. The CDR3 nucleotides read TGCAGCGTTGAACTCCCGGGAGGTAGGACTGAAGCTTTCTTT. Translating it yields CSVELPGGRTEAFF.

The rearrangement links TRBV19 to TRBJ2-7, with TRBD2 matching 8 bases. Germline V CDR1 and CDR2: LNHDA, SQIVND (reference sequence). The CDR3 extends over 17 amino acids. With 2 bases clipped from V and 0 bases from J, the junction kept 9 bases outside the gene matches. CDR3 region: CASSIPRGSGNSYEQYF. CDR3 nucleotide sequence: TGTGCCAGTAGTATACCCCGCGGTAGCGGGAACTCCTACGAGCAGTACTTC.

The chain has TRBV3-1 and TRBJ1-1; TRBD1 is a possible D gene (6 bases). Germline lookup yields CDR1 LGHDT and CDR2 YNNKEL (reference sequence). The CDR3 length is 15 residues. V lost 3 bases to trimming and J lost 5 bases, with 16 bases between them. DNA for the CDR3: TGTGCCAGCAGCCATAACGACAGGTCGGGGACTGAAGCTTTCTTT. Translated, it gives CASSHNDRSGTEAFF. The entire variable domain, with the rest obtained from reference TRBV3-1 and TRBJ1-1, is as follows: DTAVSQTPKYLVTQMGNDKSIKCEQNLGHDTMYWYKQDSKKFLKIMFSYNNKELIINETVPNRFSPKSPDKAHLNLHINSLELGDSAVYFCASSHNDRSGTEAFFGQGTRLTVV.

On this clonotype itself: At one of its ends the junction is not consistent with the germline gene, which may arise from a read error. The chain couples TRBV6-5 to TRBJ2-6; perhaps TRBD2 as D (6 bases). The CDR3 covers 15 residues. CDR1 is MNHEY and CDR2 is SVGAGI in the germline V gene. DNA of the CDR3: TGTGCCAGCAGTCACTCGGGGGAAGGGGCCAACGTCCTGACTTTC. This translates into CASSHSGEGANVLTF.

This clonotype was recorded only once. The chain recombines TRBV13 with TRBJ2-5; a possible D gene is TRBD2 (7 bases). The ends were cut back, 1 base at V and 4 bases at J, with 16 bases in the middle. This CDR3 is built from 16 residues. The germline V gene has CDR1 PRHDT and CDR2 FYEKMQ (reference sequence). The CDR3 region is CASSLDRGAVGETQYF. The CDR3 region has the DNA TGTGCCAGCAGCTTAGATCGGGGGGCGGTCGGAGAGACCCAGTACTTC.

The gene calls are TRBV18 and TRBJ2-2; tentative D call: TRBD1 (5 bases). Germline V gene lookup returns CDR1 KGHSH and CDR2 LQKENI. The CDR3 loop spans 14 amino acids. Trimming pared 3 bases from V and 4 bases from J, leaving 9 bases between. Written as DNA, the CDR3 is TGTGCCAGCTCACCGACAGTGCTCACCGGGGAGCTGTTTTTT. It specifies CASSPTVLTGELFF.

The chain joins TRBV14 to TRBJ2-3; 10 bases fit TRBD2. The CDR3 runs 16 residues. J lost 1 base, V lost 4 bases, and 5 bases had no gene match. The germline V gene has CDR1 SGHDN and CDR2 FVKESK. In DNA, the CDR3 is TGTGCCAGCAGCCCTCTAGCGGGAGAGGGCACAGATACGCAGTATTTT. Protein: CASSPLAGEGTDTQYF.

The chain has TRBV5-1 and TRBJ2-3; D not certain. This CDR3 is 13 amino acids long. CDR1 and CDR2 from the germline V gene are SGHRS and YFSETQ. Trimming shortened V by 6 bases and J by 1 base, and 9 bases separated the two germline ends. CDR3 protein: CASTYARTDTQYF. The CDR3 region has the DNA TGCGCCAGCACCTACGCCCGCACAGATACGCAGTATTTT.

This chain uses TRBV3-1 with TRBJ2-5; 12 positions match TRBD2. The ends lost 7 bases at V and 2 bases at J; junction bases unmatched: 2. The germline V gene has CDR1 LGHDT and CDR2 YNNKEL (reference sequence). This CDR3 comprises 14 residues. The chain's CDR3 is CASIGTSGQETQYF. The CDR3 coding sequence is TGTGCCAGCATCGGGACTAGCGGGCAAGAGACCCAGTACTTC.

The J gene is TRBJ2-2, the V gene TRBV7-9; possibly TRBD1 for D (6 bases). The germline CDR1 and CDR2 sequences are SEHNR and FQNEAQ (reference sequence). CDR3 length: 16 amino acids. V lost 5 bases and J lost 6, with 19 bases in between. CDR3 loop: CASSRGGRPVAGELFF. The CDR3 bases are TGTGCCAGCAGCCGTGGGGGCAGACCTGTGGCCGGGGAGCTGTTTTTT.

The CDR3 DNA sequence: TGCAGCGTCCAGACAGGGGATAGCAATCAGCCCCAGCATTTT. It yields the protein CSVQTGDSNQPQHF. This rearrangement joins TRBV29-1 to TRBJ1-5; 8 nucleotides match TRBD1. The germline V gene encodes CDR1 SQVTM and CDR2 ANQGSEA. V was clipped by 6 bases and J by 0 bases; unmatched bases: 4. The length of the CDR3 is 14 residues.

CDR3: CASSLRGWYGYTF. Here the CDR3 DNA reads TGTGCCAGCAGTTTAAGGGGATGGTATGGCTACACCTTC. V gene TRBV27 combines with J gene TRBJ1-2, with D perhaps matching TRBD1 (5 bases). With 2 bases removed from V and 5 bases from J, the gap between germline ends came to 9 bases. The germline V gene has CDR1 MNHEY and CDR2 SMNVEV (reference sequence). The CDR3 is 13 residues long.

V usage is TRBV9 and J usage is TRBJ2-5; D remains ambiguous. The germline V gene has CDR1 SGDLS and CDR2 YYNGEE. Trimming stripped 4 bases from V and 2 bases from J, with 24 bases between. The CDR3 sequence is 18 residues long. In DNA, the CDR3 is TGTGCCAGCAGCCCCCAGCCCCAAATGACGGTCGCACAAGAGACCCAGTACTTC. It specifies CASSPQPQMTVAQETQYF.

This clonotype was picked up one time. V and J are TRBV20-1 and TRBJ2-1; no reliable D call. The CDR3 loop spans 10 amino acids. CDR1 is DFQATT, CDR2 SNEGSKA, per germline (reference sequence). V lost 5 bases and J lost 5, with 4 bases in between. The CDR3 protein is CSAADNEQFF. CDR3 bases: TGCAGTGCTGCCGACAATGAGCAGTTCTTC.

The CDR3 DNA is TGTGCCAGCAGCCGGGGGAACACCGGGGAGCTGTTTTTT. It specifies CASSRGNTGELFF. J is TRBJ2-2 and V is TRBV13; possibly TRBD2 for D (5 bases). The CDR3 is made up of 13 amino acids. V gave up 5 bases and J gave up 1 base, with 5 bases separating them. The germline V gene encodes CDR1 PRHDT and CDR2 FYEKMQ (reference sequence).

The CDR3 DNA follows: TGTGCCACCAGCAGTAATAGTAATTCACCCCTCCACTTT. Translated: CATSSNSNSPLHF. The chain couples TRBV15 to TRBJ1-6; D gene ambiguous. The CDR3 is 13 amino acids. V lost 3 bases to trimming and J lost 6 bases, with 6 bases between them. Germline lookup yields CDR1 LNHNV and CDR2 YYDKDF (reference sequence).

The chain carries TRBV20-1 and TRBJ2-1, with a possible D match to TRBD2 (5 bases). Between the trimmed V and J ends, which lost 4 bases and 7 bases, there was a span of 17 bases. Germline V CDR1 and CDR2: DFQATT, SNEGSKA (reference sequence). The CDR3 is 14 amino acids. The CDR3 DNA follows: TGCAGTGCTACCTCGCGCCTTCGAGGGAATGAGCAGTTCTTC. This gives the protein CSATSRLRGNEQFF.

The chain couples TRBV20-1 to TRBJ2-7; 11 nucleotides agree with TRBD2. Germline CDR1 reads DFQATT; CDR2 reads SNEGSKA (reference sequence). This CDR3 is 15 amino acids long. The trim removed 6 bases at V and 4 bases at J, leaving 11 bases unmatched. CDR3 in amino acids: CSARPLAGGGYEQYF. The DNA for the CDR3 is TGCAGTGCCAGACCGTTAGCGGGAGGGGGGTACGAGCAGTACTTC.

The chain recombines TRBV7-9 with TRBJ2-6; perhaps TRBD1 as D (6 bases). Per the germline V gene, CDR1 is SEHNR and CDR2 is FQNEAQ (reference sequence). Trimming pared 3 bases from V and 2 bases from J, leaving 8 bases between. The CDR3 contains 15 residues. CDR3 sequence: CASSFTGTGANVLTF. CDR3 coding DNA: TGTGCCAGCAGCTTTACAGGGACTGGGGCCAACGTCCTGACTTTC.

The chain joins TRBV3-1 to TRBJ2-7; no clear D. The CDR3 sequence is 12 residues long. Trimming took 2 bases from V and 1 from J, leaving 3 bases between them. Germline loops: CDR1 LGHDT, CDR2 YNNKEL (reference sequence). The CDR3 sequence is CASSQQSYEQYF. CDR3 coding DNA: TGTGCCAGCAGCCAACAGTCCTACGAGCAGTACTTC.

The rearrangement joins TRBV21-1 to TRBJ1-5; TRBD1, the D gene given by the table, was not confirmed from the DNA. TRBV21-1 is reported as a pseudogene. The CDR3 consists of 16 residues. The CDR3 region has the DNA TGTGCCAGCAGCAAAGCTCCGGGACAGGGGAATCAGCCCCAGCATTTT. Translating gives CASSKAPGQGNQPQHF.

The chain combines TRBV5-4 with TRBJ2-1; D might be TRBD1 (6 bases). This CDR3 region has 14 residues. Trimming took off 4 bases at V and 5 bases at J, with 13 bases between the two ends. CDR1 and CDR2 (germline): SGHNT, YYREEE (reference sequence). The CDR3 nucleotides read TGTGCCAGCAGCAAGCCGGGACATAACAATGAGCAGTTCTTC. Amino acids: CASSKPGHNNEQFF.

V gene TRBV4-1 combines with J gene TRBJ1-5, with unresolved D. The CDR3 covers 16 residues. Per germline, CDR1 MGHRA and CDR2 YSYEKL. V shed 5 bases and J shed 0 bases, with 14 bases lying between them. The chain's CDR3 is CASSSGGGNSNQPQHF. CDR3 nucleotides: TGCGCCAGCAGCTCGGGTGGAGGAAATAGCAATCAGCCCCAGCATTTT.

The rearrangement joins TRBV5-1 to TRBJ2-7, with D possibly being TRBD1 (6 bases). The V end was cut by 4 bases, the J end by 2 bases, with 16 bases between. The CDR3 is 15 residues long. CDR1 is SGHRS, CDR2 YFSETQ, per germline. CDR3 nucleotide sequence: TGCGCCAGCAGCCCTCAACAGGGTATCGCCTACGAGCAGTACTTC. Amino acid sequence: CASSPQQGIAYEQYF.

This clonotype was seen a few times. The chain carries TRBV19 and TRBJ1-5; D is perhaps TRBD1 (5 bases). V lost 6 bases to trimming and J lost 0 bases, with 9 bases between them. The germline CDR1 and CDR2 sequences are LNHDA and SQIVND (reference sequence). The CDR3 length is 14 residues. CDR3 in DNA: TGTGCCAGTAGGGCAGGGCCTAGCAATCAGCCCCAGCATTTT. Amino acid sequence: CASRAGPSNQPQHF.

The CDR3 reads CASSPRQSTEAFF. CDR3 coding DNA: TGTGCCAGCTCACCTCGACAGTCCACTGAAGCTTTCTTT. The chain employs TRBV18 and TRBJ1-1; weak D call: TRBD1 (5 bases). The CDR3 extends over 13 amino acids. Germline CDR1 reads KGHSH; CDR2 reads LQKENI. The V and J ends lost 3 bases and 4 bases respectively, with 9 bases between them.

The sample holds one count of this clonotype. The chain has TRBV29-1 and TRBJ2-7; weak D call: TRBD2 (5 bases). The CDR3 covers 13 residues. Germline V lookup: CDR1 SQVTM, CDR2 ANQGSEA. V lost 0 bases and J lost 3, with 9 bases in between. The CDR3 loop reads CSVEEIRGYEQYF. The CDR3 bases are TGCAGCGTTGAAGAGATACGGGGCTACGAGCAGTACTTC.

The CDR3 region is CASSLSPGERGANVLTF. The DNA of the CDR3 is TGTGCCAGCAGTTTGTCCCCAGGGGAGAGAGGGGCCAACGTCCTGACTTTC. The J gene is TRBJ2-6, the V gene TRBV12-3 or TRBV12-4; maybe TRBD1 (6 bases). The CDR3 spans 17 residues. Trimming removed 3 bases at V and 4 bases at J, with 16 bases between.

The V and J genes are TRBV12-3 or TRBV12-4 and TRBJ1-1; the D gene is possibly TRBD1 (6 bases). The CDR3 runs 13 residues. The V end lost 3 bases, the J end lost 6 bases, and 11 bases lay between the germline ends. The CDR3 here is CASSFSGQPEAFF. The CDR3 DNA is TGTGCCAGCAGTTTCTCGGGACAACCTGAAGCTTTCTTT.